This record looks at one T cell receptor beta chain sequence and its context. Its cognate antigen is unknown. This sample was included in a study of radiotherapy plus CTLA-4 blockade in lung cancer. Study background: Disease control was achieved by approximately 32% of patients, and objective responses by about 19%. The study's findings and limits: Blood-borne expansion of tumor-derived TCR clones followed radiotherapy plus ipilimumab. It was early blood T cell clone dynamics, with interferon-beta, that reportedly best predicted response.

CDR3 length: 17 residues. The germline CDR1 and CDR2 sequences are LGHNA and YNFKEQ. Trimming took off 4 bases at V and 1 base at J, with 18 bases between the two ends. Assay: immunoSEQ multiplex PCR; the TCRdb copy retains only in-frame clones and omits some. The profile shows 20,000 to 30,000 clones, 71% of them singletons. Focal radiation and CTLA-4 blockade (ipilimumab) were tested in chemo-refractory metastatic non-small-cell lung cancer patients. The sequencing used peripheral blood, collected from a patient treated with radiotherapy plus ipilimumab. The clonotype comes from a human donor with non-small cell lung cancer whose response to radiotherapy plus ipilimumab could not be evaluated. V gene TRBV4-2 combines with J gene TRBJ2-3; a possible D gene is TRBD2 (7 bases). The CDR3 DNA reads as TGTGCCAGCAGCCCTACAGCGGGGACAACGGGCACAGATACGCAGTATTTT. It translates to CASSPTAGTTGTDTQYF.